This T cell receptor beta chain was found in a study of beta chain features in type 1 diabetes. A word on this clone: Its antigen is undetermined.

General study results and limits: Type 1 diabetes patients had moderately but significantly shorter TCRB CDR3s in all four CD4+ subsets. More deletions and fewer insertions at VDJ junctions were seen in type 1 diabetes patients.

Expressed TCRB transcripts were sequenced because the entire RNA isolate underwent reverse transcription. There were some 3.6 million reads on average in the naive, central memory and regulatory T cell samples. Generated by immunoSEQ multiplex PCR, the TCRdb table keeps only in-frame clones and is missing some. The sample lists 120,000 to 150,000 clones, roughly 50% occurring once. The V gene end was trimmed by 8 bases and the J gene end by 6 bases; junction bases not matched to a gene: 8. The CDR3 length is 14 residues. In germline, CDR1 is MDHEN, CDR2 SYDVKM. The sequence was obtained from a man between 18 and 35 years old in good health. J is TRBJ1-5 and V is TRBV28; 9 nucleotides align to TRBD1. Sequencing was performed on Tregs from blood. The CDR3 here is CASAYGTGSQPQHF. As DNA, the CDR3 is TGTGCCAGCGCATATGGGACAGGGTCTCAGCCCCAGCATTTT. The entire variable domain, with the rest obtained from reference TRBV28 and TRBJ1-5, is as follows: DVKVTQSSRYLVKRTGEKVFLECVQDMDHENMFWYRQDPGLGLRLIYFSYDVKMKEKGDIPEGYSVSREKKERFSLILESASTNQTSMYLCASAYGTGSQPQHFGDGTRLSIL.